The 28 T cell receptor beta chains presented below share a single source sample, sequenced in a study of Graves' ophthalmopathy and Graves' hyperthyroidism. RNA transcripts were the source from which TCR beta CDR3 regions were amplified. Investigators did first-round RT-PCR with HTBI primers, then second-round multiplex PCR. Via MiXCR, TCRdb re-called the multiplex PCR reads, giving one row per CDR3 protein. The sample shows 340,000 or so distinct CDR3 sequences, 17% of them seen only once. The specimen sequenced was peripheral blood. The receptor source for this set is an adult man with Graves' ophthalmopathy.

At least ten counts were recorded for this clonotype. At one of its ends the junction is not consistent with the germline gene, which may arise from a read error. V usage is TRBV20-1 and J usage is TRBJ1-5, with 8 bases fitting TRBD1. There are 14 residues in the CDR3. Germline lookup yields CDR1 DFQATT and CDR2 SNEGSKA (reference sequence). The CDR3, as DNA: TGCAGTGCTAGCCCAGGACAGGGCGATCAGCTCCAGCATTTT. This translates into CSASPGQGDQLQHF.

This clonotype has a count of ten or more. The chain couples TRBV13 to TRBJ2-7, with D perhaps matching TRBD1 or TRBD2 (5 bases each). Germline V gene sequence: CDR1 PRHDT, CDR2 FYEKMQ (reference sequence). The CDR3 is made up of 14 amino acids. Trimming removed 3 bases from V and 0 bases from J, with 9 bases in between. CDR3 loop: CASSFGDGSYEQYF. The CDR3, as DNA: TGTGCCAGCAGCTTTGGGGACGGCTCCTACGAGCAGTACTTC.

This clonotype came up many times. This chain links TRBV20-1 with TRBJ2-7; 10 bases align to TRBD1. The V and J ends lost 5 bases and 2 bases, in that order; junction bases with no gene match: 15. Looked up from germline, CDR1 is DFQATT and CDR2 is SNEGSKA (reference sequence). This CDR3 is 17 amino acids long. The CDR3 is CSAPGTGANRPAYEQYF. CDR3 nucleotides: TGCAGTGCTCCCGGGACAGGGGCAAATCGACCAGCCTACGAGCAGTACTTC.

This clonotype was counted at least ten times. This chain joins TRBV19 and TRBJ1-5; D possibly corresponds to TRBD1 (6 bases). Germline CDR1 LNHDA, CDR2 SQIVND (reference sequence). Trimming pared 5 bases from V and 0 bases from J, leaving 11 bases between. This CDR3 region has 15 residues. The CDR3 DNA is TGTGCCAGTAGTCCAACCAGGGGTAGCAATCAGCCCCAGCATTTT. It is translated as CASSPTRGSNQPQHF.

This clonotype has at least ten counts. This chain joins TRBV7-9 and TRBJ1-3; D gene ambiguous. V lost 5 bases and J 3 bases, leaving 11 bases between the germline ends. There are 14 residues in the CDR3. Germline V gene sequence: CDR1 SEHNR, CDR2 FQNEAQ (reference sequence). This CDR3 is CASSARGSGNTIYF. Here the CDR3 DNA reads TGTGCCAGCAGCGCCCGGGGAAGTGGAAACACCATATATTTT.

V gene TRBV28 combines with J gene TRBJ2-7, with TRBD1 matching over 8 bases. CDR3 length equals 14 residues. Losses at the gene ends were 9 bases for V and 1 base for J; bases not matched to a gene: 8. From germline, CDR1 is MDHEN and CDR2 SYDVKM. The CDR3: CASGRQGASYEQYF. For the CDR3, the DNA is TGTGCCAGTGGTCGCCAGGGGGCTTCCTACGAGCAGTACTTC.

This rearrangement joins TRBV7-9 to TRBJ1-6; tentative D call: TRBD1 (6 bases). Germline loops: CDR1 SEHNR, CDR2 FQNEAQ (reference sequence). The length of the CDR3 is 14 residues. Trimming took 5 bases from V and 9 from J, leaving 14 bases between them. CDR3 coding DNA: TGTGCCAGCAGCACGACAGGTGGTCTTTCACCCCTCCACTTT. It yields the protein CASSTTGGLSPLHF.

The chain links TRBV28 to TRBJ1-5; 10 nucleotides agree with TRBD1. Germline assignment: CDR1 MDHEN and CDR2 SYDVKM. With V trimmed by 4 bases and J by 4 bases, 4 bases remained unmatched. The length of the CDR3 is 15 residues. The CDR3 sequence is CASSSLDRGNQPQHF. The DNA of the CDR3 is TGTGCCAGCAGTTCCTTGGACAGGGGGAATCAGCCCCAGCATTTT. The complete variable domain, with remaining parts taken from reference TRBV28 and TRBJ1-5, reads DVKVTQSSRYLVKRTGEKVFLECVQDMDHENMFWYRQDPGLGLRLIYFSYDVKMKEKGDIPEGYSVSREKKERFSLILESASTNQTSMYLCASSSLDRGNQPQHFGDGTRLSIL.

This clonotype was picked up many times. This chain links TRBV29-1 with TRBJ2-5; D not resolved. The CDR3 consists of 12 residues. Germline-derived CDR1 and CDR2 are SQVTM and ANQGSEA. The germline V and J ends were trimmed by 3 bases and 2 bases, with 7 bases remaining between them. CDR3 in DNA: TGCAGCGTTGACTCGAGACAAGAGACCCAGTACTTC. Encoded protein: CSVDSRQETQYF.

CDR3 sequence reads: CASTRGLGFKVTEAFF. CDR3 nucleotide sequence: TGTGCCAGTACCAGGGGGCTTGGTTTCAAGGTCACTGAAGCTTTCTTT. The chain uses TRBV11-1 and TRBJ1-1; TRBD1 matches at 8 bases. There are 16 residues in the CDR3. Germline loops: CDR1 SGHAT, CDR2 FQDESV (reference sequence). V lost 9 bases to trimming and J lost 4 bases; unmatched junction nucleotides: 16.

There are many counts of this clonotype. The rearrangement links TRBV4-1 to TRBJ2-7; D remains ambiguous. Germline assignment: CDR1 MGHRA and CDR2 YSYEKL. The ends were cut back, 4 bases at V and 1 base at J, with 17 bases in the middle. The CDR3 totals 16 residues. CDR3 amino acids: CASSRPGFKNSYEQYF. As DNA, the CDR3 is TGCGCCAGCAGCCGACCCGGGTTCAAAAATTCCTACGAGCAGTACTTC.

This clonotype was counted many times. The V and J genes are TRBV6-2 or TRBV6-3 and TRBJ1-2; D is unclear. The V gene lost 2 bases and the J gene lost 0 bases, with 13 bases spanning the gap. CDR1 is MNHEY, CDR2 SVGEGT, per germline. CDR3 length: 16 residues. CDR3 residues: CASSYRQTRTNYGYTF. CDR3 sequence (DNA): TGTGCCAGCAGTTACCGGCAGACAAGGACTAACTATGGCTACACCTTC.

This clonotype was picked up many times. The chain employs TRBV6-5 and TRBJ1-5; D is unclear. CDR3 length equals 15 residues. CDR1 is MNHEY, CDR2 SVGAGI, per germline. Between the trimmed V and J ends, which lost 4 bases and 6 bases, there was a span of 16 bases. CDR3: CASSSGGYDFQPQHF. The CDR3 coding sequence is TGTGCCAGCAGTTCTGGAGGTTACGATTTTCAGCCCCAGCATTTT.

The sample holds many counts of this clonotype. CDR3 amino acids: CASRKRGGAQTGELFF. The CDR3 DNA reads TGTGCCAGTCGGAAGAGAGGGGGCGCCCAAACCGGGGAGCTGTTTTTT. The chain has TRBV19 and TRBJ2-2; 7 nucleotides align to TRBD1. CDR1 LNHDA and CDR2 SQIVND come from the germline V gene (reference sequence). J gave up 5 bases and V 8 bases, and 14 bases lay outside the gene matches. This CDR3 region has 16 residues.

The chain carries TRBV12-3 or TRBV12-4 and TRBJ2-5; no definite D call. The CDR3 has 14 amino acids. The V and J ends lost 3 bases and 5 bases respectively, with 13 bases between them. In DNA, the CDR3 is TGTGCCAGCAGTTTCCGGGCCCCCCGGGAGACCCAGTACTTC. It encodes CASSFRAPRETQYF.

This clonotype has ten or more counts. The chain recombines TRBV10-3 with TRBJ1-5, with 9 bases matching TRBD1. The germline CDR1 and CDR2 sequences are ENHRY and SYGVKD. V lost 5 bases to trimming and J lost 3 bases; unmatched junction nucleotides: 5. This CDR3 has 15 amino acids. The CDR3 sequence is CAISRTGEDNQPQHF. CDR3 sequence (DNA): TGTGCCATCAGTCGGACAGGGGAGGACAATCAGCCCCAGCATTTT.

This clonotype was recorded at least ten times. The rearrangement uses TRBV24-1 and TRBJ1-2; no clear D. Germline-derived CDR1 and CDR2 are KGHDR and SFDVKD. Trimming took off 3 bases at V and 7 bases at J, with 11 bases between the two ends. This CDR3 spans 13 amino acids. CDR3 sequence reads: CATSDGQLGGYTF. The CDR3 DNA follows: TGTGCCACCAGTGATGGGCAACTCGGTGGCTACACCTTC.

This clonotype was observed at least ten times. The CDR3 DNA follows: TGTGCCGGAAAACAGGGGGGTAGCAATCAGCCCCAGCATTTT. Protein: CAGKQGGSNQPQHF. This sequence joins TRBV6-1 and TRBJ1-5; TRBD1 agrees at 8 bases. V dropped 11 bases and J dropped 0; count of bases not matched to a gene: 6. CDR1 and CDR2 (germline): MNHNS, SASEGT. CDR3 length: 14 residues.

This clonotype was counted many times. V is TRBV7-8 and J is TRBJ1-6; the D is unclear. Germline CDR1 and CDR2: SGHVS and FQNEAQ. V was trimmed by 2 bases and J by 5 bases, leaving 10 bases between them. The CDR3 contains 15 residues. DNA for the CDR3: TGTGCCAGCAGCTTAAGTTATTCTGATAATTCACCCCTCCACTTT. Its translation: CASSLSYSDNSPLHF.

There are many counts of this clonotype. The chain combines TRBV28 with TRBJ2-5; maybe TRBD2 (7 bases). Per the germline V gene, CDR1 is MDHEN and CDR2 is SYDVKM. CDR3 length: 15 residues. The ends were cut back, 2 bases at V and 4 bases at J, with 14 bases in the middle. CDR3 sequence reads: CASSLPGGWVETQYF. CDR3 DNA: TGTGCCAGCAGTTTACCGGGGGGCTGGGTAGAGACCCAGTACTTC. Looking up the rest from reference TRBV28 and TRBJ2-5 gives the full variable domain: DVKVTQSSRYLVKRTGEKVFLECVQDMDHENMFWYRQDPGLGLRLIYFSYDVKMKEKGDIPEGYSVSREKKERFSLILESASTNQTSMYLCASSLPGGWVETQYFGPGTRLLVL.

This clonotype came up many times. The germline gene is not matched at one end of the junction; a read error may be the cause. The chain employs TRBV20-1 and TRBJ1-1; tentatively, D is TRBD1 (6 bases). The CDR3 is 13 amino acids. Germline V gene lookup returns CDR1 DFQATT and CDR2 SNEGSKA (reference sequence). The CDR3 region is CSAREDRATETFF. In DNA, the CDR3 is TGCAGTGCTAGGGAGGACAGAGCCACTGAAACTTTCTTT.

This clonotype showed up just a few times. The DNA for the CDR3 is TGCAGCGGACAAAACGGGGAGACCCAGTACTTC. This codes for CSGQNGETQYF. This sequence joins TRBV29-1 and TRBJ2-5; D not certain. Germline V gene data show CDR1 as SQVTM and CDR2 as ANQGSEA. Trimming pared 7 bases from V and 5 bases from J, leaving 11 bases between. The CDR3 loop spans 11 amino acids.

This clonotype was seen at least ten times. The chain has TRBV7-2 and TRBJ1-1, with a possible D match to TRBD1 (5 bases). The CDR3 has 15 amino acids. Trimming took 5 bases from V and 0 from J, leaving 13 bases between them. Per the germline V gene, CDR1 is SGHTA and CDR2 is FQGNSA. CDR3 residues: CASSQRTLMNTEAFF. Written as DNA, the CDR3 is TGTGCCAGCAGCCAGAGGACACTAATGAACACTGAAGCTTTCTTT.

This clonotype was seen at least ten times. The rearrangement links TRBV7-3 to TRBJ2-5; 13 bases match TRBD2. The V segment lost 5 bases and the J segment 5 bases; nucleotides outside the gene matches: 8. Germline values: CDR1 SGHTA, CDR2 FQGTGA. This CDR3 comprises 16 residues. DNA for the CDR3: TGTGCCAGCAGCCCCGGGACTAGCGGGATCCTGGAGACCCAGTACTTC. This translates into CASSPGTSGILETQYF.

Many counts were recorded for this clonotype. The CDR3, as DNA: TGTGCCAGCAGCCAGGGACTAGCGATGGGGGAGCTGTTTTTT. Its protein is CASSQGLAMGELFF. The chain is built from TRBV11-2 and TRBJ2-2, with 10 nucleotides matching TRBD2. CDR3 size: 14 residues. Germline assignment: CDR1 SGHAT and CDR2 FQNNGV. Trimming cost V 5 bases and J 8 bases; bases outside gene matches: 5.

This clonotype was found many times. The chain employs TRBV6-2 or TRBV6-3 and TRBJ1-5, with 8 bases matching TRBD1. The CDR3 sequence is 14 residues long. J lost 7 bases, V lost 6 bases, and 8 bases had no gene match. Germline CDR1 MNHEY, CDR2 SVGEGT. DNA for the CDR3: TGTGCCAGCAGCTACGGGACAGGCTCACAGCCCCAGCATTTT. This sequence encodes CASSYGTGSQPQHF.

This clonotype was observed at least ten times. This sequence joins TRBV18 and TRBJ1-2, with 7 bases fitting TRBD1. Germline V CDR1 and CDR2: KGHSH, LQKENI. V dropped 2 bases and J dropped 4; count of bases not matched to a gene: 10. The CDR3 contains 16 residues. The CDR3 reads CASSPADRMASYGYTF. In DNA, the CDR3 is TGTGCCAGCTCACCAGCGGACAGGATGGCCTCCTATGGCTACACCTTC.

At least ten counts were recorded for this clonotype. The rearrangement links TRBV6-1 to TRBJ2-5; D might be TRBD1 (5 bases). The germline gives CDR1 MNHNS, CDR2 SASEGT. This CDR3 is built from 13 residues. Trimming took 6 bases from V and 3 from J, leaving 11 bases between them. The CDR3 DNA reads TGTGCCAGCAGGGACAATAGGGAAGAGACCCAGTACTTC. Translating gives CASRDNREETQYF.